The 9 T cell receptor beta chains below were found in one sample sequenced in a study of CD8+ T cells in alopecia areata. Documented treatment: oral pan-JAK inhibitor, 5-10 mg twice daily. Sequencing used cDNA as its template, made by extracting RNA and reverse transcribing it. Profiling relied on immunoSEQ multiplex PCR, and the TCRdb table lists in-frame clones only, not all of them. Of 95,000 to 100,000 clones in the sample, under 70% were seen once. The material was CD8+ T cells sorted from blood, obtained at week 4, from a patient treated with tofacitinib. The receptors were sampled from a human donor with alopecia areata.

The chain has TRBV7-2 and TRBJ2-5; the match to TRBD2 covers 10 bases. Germline V gene data show CDR1 as SGHTA and CDR2 as FQGNSA. CDR3 length: 16 amino acids. The V and J ends lost 4 bases and 2 bases, in that order; junction bases with no gene match: 7. CDR3 residues: CASSWWTSGFQETQYF. The DNA for the CDR3 is TGTGCCAGCAGCTGGTGGACTAGCGGCTTTCAAGAGACCCAGTACTTC. Full variable domain (rest looked up from reference TRBV7-2 and TRBJ2-5): GAGVSQSPSNKVTEKGKDVELRCDPISGHTALYWYRQSLGQGLEFLIYFQGNSAPDKSGLPSDRFSAERTGGSVSTLTIQRTQQEDSAVYLCASSWWTSGFQETQYFGPGTRLLVL.

This chain connects TRBV5-4 to TRBJ2-3; 15 bases line up with TRBD2. CDR3 length: 17 amino acids. Germline CDR1 and CDR2: SGHNT and YYREEE (reference sequence). The J segment lost 6 bases and the V segment lost 3 bases, leaving 8 bases of the junction unmatched. In nucleotides, the CDR3 is TGTGCCAGCAGCTGGGGACTAGCGGGGGGCCGCGGGGATACGCAGTATTTT. Translating gives CASSWGLAGGRGDTQYF.

This chain links TRBV29-1 with TRBJ2-7; D is possibly TRBD1 or TRBD2 (5 bases each). With 5 bases removed from V and 3 bases from J, the gap between germline ends came to 14 bases. Germline CDR1 is SQVTM and CDR2 is ANQGSEA. The CDR3 sequence is 13 residues long. CDR3 loop: CSVIQGEIYEQYF. CDR3 DNA sequence: TGCAGCGTTATCCAGGGAGAAATCTACGAGCAGTACTTC.

V and J are TRBV5-1 and TRBJ2-7, with D perhaps TRBD2 (6 bases). V was clipped by 4 bases and J by 6 bases, with 14 bases between them. This CDR3 is built from 13 residues. Germline values: CDR1 SGHRS, CDR2 YFSETQ. The chain's CDR3 is CASSRDPAGEQYF. CDR3 coding DNA: TGCGCCAGCAGCCGGGACCCAGCGGGCGAGCAGTACTTC.

This clone was seen a few times. This rearrangement joins TRBV4-1 to TRBJ2-1; D not resolved. Germline V gene data show CDR1 as MGHRA and CDR2 as YSYEKL. The CDR3 is 13 residues long. V lost 0 bases to trimming and J lost 7 bases, with 7 bases between them. The chain's CDR3 is CASSQDAGNEQFF. The CDR3, as DNA: TGCGCCAGCAGCCAAGATGCCGGAAATGAGCAGTTCTTC.

The chain has TRBV7-9 and TRBJ1-2; 7 bases fit TRBD1. Germline V gene sequence: CDR1 SEHNR, CDR2 FQNEAQ (reference sequence). Trimming at V came to 5 bases and at J to 6 bases, leaving 15 bases not matched to a gene. The CDR3 consists of 16 residues. This CDR3 reads CASSHDSYTGEDGYTF. The CDR3 DNA is TGTGCCAGCAGCCATGATTCGTACACAGGGGAGGATGGCTACACCTTC.

This clone was seen just once. The J gene is TRBJ1-5, the V gene TRBV2; 7 bases agree with TRBD1. CDR1 and CDR2 from the germline V gene are SNHLY and FYNNEI. The junction had 3 bases not matched to a gene; V was cut back by 4 bases and J by 0 bases. The CDR3 sequence is 15 residues long. The CDR3: CASSVGTASNQPQHF. DNA of the CDR3: TGTGCCAGCAGTGTTGGGACAGCTAGCAATCAGCCCCAGCATTTT.

The V call is TRBV27, the J call TRBJ1-5; TRBD1 is a possible D gene (6 bases). The CDR3 runs 13 residues. V lost 6 bases and J 6 bases, leaving 12 bases between the germline ends. The germline V gene has CDR1 MNHEY and CDR2 SMNVEV (reference sequence). The CDR3 DNA reads TGTGCCAGCAGCGGGGGCGCGGGTCAGCCCCAGCATTTT. It encodes CASSGGAGQPQHF.

This clone was seen once. The V gene is TRBV29-1, the J gene TRBJ2-7; 7 bases fit TRBD2. V lost 3 bases and J lost 6; bases outside the gene matches: 5. The germline gives CDR1 SQVTM, CDR2 ANQGSEA. This CDR3 has 12 residues. CDR3 nucleotides: TGCAGCGTTGAGGGGCTAGCGGCCGAGCAGTACTTC. Translation gives CSVEGLAAEQYF.